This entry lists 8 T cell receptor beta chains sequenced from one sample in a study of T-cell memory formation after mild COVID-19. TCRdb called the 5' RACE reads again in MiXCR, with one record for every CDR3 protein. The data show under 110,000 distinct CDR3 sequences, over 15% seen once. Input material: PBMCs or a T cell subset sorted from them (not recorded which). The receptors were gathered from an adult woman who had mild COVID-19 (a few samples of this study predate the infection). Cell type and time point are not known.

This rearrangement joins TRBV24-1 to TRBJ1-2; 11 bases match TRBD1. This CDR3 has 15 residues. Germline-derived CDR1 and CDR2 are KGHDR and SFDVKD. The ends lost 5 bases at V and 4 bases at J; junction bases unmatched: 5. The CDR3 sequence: CATSAEGQGVYGYTF. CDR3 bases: TGTGCCACCAGTGCGGAGGGACAGGGGGTCTATGGCTACACCTTC.

The CDR3 here is CATTRERQETQYF. CDR3 DNA sequence: TGTGCCACCACGAGGGAGAGACAAGAGACCCAGTACTTC. The chain joins TRBV15 to TRBJ2-5; D is possibly TRBD2 (5 bases). The V gene lost 7 bases and the J gene lost 2 bases, with 11 bases spanning the gap. The germline gives CDR1 LNHNV, CDR2 YYDKDF (reference sequence). The CDR3 sequence is 13 residues long. Supplemented by reference TRBV15 and TRBJ2-5, the full variable domain reads DAMVIQNPRYQVTQFGKPVTLSCSQTLNHNVMYWYQQKSSQAPKLLFHYYDKDFNNEADTPDNFQSRRPNTSFCFLDIRSPGLGDTAMYLCATTRERQETQYFGPGTRLLVL.

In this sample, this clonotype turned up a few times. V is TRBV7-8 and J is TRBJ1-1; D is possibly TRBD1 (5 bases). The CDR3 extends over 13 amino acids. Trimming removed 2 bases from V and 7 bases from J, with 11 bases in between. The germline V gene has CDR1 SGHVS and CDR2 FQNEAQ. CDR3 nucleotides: TGTGCCAGCAGCTTACAGGGCGCCAGTGAAGCTTTCTTT. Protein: CASSLQGASEAFF. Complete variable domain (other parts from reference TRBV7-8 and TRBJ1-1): GAGVSQSPRYKVAKRGQDVALRCDPISGHVSLFWYQQALGQGPEFLTYFQNEAQLDKSGLPSDRFFAERPEGSVSTLKIQRTQQEDSAVYLCASSLQGASEAFFGQGTRLTVV.

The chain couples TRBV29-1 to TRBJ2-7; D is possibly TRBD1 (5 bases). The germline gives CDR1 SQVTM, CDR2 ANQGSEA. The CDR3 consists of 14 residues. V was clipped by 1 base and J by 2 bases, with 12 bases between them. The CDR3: CSVEGEGVPYEQYF. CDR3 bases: TGCAGCGTTGAAGGGGAAGGGGTCCCCTACGAGCAGTACTTC.

CDR3: CASSGGTIGKETQYF. The CDR3 bases are TGTGCCAGCAGTGGGGGGACTATCGGAAAAGAGACCCAGTACTTC. V gene TRBV2 combines with J gene TRBJ2-5; 7 nucleotides match TRBD2. This CDR3 is built from 15 residues. The trim removed 4 bases at V and 3 bases at J, leaving 8 bases unmatched. Germline V gene lookup returns CDR1 SNHLY and CDR2 FYNNEI.

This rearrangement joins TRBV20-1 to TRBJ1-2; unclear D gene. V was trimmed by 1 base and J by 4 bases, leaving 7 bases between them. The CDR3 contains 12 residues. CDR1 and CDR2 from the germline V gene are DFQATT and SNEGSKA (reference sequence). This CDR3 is CSARGEPYGYTF. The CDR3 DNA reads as TGCAGTGCTAGAGGAGAGCCCTATGGCTACACCTTC.

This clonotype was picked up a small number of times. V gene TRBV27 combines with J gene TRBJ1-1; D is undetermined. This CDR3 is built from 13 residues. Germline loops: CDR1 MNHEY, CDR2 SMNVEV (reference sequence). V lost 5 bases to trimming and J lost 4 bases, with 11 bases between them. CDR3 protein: CASSVFRGTEAFF. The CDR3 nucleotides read TGTGCCAGCAGTGTTTTTCGGGGCACTGAAGCTTTCTTT.

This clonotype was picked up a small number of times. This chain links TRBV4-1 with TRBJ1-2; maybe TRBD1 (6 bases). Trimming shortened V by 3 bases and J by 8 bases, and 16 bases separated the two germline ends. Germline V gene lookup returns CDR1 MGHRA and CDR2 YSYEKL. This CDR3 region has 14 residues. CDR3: CASSQPGGAGGYTF. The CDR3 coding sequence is TGCGCCAGCAGCCAGCCCGGGGGGGCCGGGGGCTACACCTTC.